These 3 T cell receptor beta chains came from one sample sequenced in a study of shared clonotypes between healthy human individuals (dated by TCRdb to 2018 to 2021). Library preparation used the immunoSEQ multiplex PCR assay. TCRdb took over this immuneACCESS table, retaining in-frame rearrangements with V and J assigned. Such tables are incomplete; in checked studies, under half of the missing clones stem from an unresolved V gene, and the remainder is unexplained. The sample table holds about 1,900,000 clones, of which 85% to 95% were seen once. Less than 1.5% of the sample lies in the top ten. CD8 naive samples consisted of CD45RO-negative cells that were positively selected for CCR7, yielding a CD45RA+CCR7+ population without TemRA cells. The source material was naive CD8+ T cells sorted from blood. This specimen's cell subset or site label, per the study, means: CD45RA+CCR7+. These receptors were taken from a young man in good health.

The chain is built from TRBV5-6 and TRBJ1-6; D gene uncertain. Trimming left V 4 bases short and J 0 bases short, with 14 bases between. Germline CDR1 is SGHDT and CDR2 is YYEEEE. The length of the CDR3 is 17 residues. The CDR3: CASSPGRVSSYNSPLHF. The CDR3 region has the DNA TGTGCCAGCAGCCCCGGACGGGTTAGCTCCTATAATTCACCCCTCCACTTT.

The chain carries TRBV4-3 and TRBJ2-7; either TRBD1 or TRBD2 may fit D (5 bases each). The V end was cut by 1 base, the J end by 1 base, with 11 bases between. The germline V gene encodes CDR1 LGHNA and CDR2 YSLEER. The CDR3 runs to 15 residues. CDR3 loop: CASSQGDGISYEQYF. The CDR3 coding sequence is TGCGCCAGCAGCCAAGGGGACGGGATTTCCTACGAGCAGTACTTC.

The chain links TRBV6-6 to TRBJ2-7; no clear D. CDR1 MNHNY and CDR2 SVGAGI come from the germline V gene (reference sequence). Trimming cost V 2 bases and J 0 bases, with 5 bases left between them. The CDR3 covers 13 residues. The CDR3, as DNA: TGTGCCAGCAGTTACCGCGTCTCCTACGAGCAGTACTTC. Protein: CASSYRVSYEQYF.